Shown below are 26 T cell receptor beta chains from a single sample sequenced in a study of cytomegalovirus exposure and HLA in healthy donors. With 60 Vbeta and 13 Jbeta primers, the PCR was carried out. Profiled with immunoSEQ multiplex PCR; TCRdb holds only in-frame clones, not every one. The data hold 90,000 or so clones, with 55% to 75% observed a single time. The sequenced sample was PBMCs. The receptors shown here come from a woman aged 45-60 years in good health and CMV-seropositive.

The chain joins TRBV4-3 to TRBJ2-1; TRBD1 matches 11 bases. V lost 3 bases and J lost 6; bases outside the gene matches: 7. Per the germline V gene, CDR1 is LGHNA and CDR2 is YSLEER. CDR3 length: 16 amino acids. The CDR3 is CASSHQQGTGGNEQFF. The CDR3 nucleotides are TGCGCCAGCAGCCACCAACAGGGGACAGGGGGCAATGAGCAGTTCTTC.

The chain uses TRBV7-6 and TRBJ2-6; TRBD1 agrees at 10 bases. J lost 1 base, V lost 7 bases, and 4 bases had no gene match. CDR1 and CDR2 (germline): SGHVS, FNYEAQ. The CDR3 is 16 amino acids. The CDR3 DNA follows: TGTGCCAGCACGCCGGGACAGGGGTCTGGGGCCAACGTCCTGACTTTC. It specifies CASTPGQGSGANVLTF.

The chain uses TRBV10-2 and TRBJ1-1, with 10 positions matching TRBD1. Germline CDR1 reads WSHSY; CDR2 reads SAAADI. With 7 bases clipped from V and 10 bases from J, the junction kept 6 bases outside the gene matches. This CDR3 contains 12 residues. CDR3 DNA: TGCGCCAGCAAGGACAGGGGGTACGGAGCTTTCTTT. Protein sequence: CASKDRGYGAFF.

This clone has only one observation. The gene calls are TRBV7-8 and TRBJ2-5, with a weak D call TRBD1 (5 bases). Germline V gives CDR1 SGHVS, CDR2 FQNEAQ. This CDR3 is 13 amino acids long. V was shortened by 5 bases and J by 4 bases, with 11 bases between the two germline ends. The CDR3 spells CASSLSRVETQYF. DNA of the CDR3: TGTGCCAGCAGCCTATCCAGGGTAGAGACCCAGTACTTC.

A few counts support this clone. DNA for the CDR3: TGCGCCAGCAGCCTACGTCGAGGCACTGAAGCTTTCTTT. Encoded protein: CASSLRRGTEAFF. The J gene is TRBJ1-1, the V gene TRBV5-1; D is undetermined. Trimming shortened V by 4 bases and J by 4 bases, and 11 bases separated the two germline ends. Germline CDR1 SGHRS, CDR2 YFSETQ. This CDR3 has 13 residues. Drawing the rest from reference TRBV5-1 and TRBJ1-1, the complete variable domain is KAGVTQTPRYLIKTRGQQVTLSCSPISGHRSVSWYQQTPGQGLQFLFEYFSETQRNKGNFPGRFSGRQFSNSRSEMNVSTLELGDSALYLCASSLRRGTEAFFGQGTRLTVV.

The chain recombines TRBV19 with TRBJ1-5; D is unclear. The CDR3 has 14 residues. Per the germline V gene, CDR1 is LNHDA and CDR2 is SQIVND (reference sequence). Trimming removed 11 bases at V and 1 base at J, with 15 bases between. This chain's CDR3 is CAPRGTSSNQPQHF. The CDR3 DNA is TGTGCCCCCCGCGGCACTAGCAGCAATCAGCCCCAGCATTTT.

The DNA for the CDR3 is TGTGCCAGCAGCTTGTACGAGTCGGTATACTTC. Its translation: CASSLYESVYF. This sequence joins TRBV5-6 and TRBJ2-4; D is undetermined. Germline V gene sequence: CDR1 SGHDT, CDR2 YYEEEE. The CDR3 runs 11 residues. With 1 base removed from V and 16 bases from J, the gap between germline ends came to 12 bases.

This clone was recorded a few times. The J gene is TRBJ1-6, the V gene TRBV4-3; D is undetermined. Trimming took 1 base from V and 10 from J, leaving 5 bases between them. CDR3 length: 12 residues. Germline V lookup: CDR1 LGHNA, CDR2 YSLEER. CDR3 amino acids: CASSQGPSPLHF. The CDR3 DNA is TGCGCCAGCAGCCAAGGGCCGTCACCCCTCCACTTT.

CDR3 residues: CASSYRGNYGYTF. CDR3 nucleotides: TGTGCCAGCAGTTACAGGGGCAACTATGGCTACACCTTC. This chain links TRBV27 with TRBJ1-2; 7 bases map to TRBD1. V gave up 4 bases and J gave up 2 bases; unmatched junction bases: 1. Germline CDR1 reads MNHEY; CDR2 reads SMNVEV (reference sequence). The CDR3 consists of 13 residues.

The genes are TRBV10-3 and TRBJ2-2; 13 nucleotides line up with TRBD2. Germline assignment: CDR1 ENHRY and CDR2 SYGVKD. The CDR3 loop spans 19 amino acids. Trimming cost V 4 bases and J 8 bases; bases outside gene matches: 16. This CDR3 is CAISGREKLGTSGIGELFF. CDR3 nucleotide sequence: TGTGCCATCAGTGGACGTGAAAAATTAGGGACTAGCGGGATTGGGGAGCTGTTTTTT.

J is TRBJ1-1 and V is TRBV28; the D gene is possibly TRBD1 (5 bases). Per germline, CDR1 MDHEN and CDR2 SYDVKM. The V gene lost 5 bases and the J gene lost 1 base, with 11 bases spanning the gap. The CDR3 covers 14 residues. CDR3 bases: TGTGCCAGCAGTCCCGGAACAGGGAACACTGAAGCTTTCTTT. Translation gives CASSPGTGNTEAFF.

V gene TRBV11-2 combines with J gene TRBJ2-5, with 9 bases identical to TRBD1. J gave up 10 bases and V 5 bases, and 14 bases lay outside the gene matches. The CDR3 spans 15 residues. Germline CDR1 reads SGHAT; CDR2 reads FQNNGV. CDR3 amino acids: CASSLNGDREGGQYF. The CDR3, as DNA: TGTGCCAGCAGCCTAAATGGGGACAGGGAAGGGGGCCAGTACTTC.

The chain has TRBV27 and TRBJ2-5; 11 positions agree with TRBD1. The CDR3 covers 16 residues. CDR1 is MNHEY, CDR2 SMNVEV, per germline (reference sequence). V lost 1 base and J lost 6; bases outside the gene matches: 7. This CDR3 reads CASSLYGTGGAKTQYF. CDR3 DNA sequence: TGTGCCAGCAGTTTATACGGGACAGGGGGAGCAAAGACCCAGTACTTC.

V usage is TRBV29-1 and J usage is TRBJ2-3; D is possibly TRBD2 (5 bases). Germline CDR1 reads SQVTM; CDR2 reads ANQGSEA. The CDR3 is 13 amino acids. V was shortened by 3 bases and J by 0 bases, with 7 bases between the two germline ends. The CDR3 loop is CSVERASTDTQYF. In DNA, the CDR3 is TGCAGCGTTGAGAGGGCCAGCACAGATACGCAGTATTTT.

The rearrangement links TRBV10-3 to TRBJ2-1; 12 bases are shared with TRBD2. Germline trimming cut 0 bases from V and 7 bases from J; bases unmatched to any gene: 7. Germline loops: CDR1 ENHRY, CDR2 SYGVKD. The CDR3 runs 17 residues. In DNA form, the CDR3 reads TGTGCCATCAGTGAGTCGACTAGCGGGAGCGGTAGTAATGAGCAGTTCTTC. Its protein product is CAISESTSGSGSNEQFF.

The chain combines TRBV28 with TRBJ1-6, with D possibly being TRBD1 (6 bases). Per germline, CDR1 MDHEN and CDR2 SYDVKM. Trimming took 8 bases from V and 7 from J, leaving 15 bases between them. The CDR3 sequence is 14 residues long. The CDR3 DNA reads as TGTGCCAGCCGCAATCAGGGGTCAAATTCACCCCTCCACTTT. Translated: CASRNQGSNSPLHF.

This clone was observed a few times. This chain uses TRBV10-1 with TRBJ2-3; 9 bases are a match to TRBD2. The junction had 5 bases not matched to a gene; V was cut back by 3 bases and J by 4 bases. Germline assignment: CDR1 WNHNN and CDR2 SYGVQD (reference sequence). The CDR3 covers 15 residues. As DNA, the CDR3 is TGCGCCAGCAGTGATAGCGGGAGTCGGGCAGATACGCAGTATTTT. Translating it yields CASSDSGSRADTQYF.

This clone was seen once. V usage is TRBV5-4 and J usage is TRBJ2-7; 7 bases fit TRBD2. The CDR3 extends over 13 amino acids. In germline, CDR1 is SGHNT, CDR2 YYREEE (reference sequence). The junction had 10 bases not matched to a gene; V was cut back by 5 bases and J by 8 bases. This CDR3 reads CASSPRGGEKQYF. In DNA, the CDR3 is TGTGCCAGCAGTCCACGCGGGGGAGAGAAGCAGTACTTC.

CDR3 in DNA: TGTGCCAGCTCACCTAGCGGGAGTGGCACAGATACGCAGTATTTT. Amino acids: CASSPSGSGTDTQYF. The V gene is TRBV18, the J gene TRBJ2-3, with 9 nucleotides matching TRBD2. The CDR3 covers 15 residues. CDR1 and CDR2 from the germline V gene are KGHSH and LQKENI. The V gene end was trimmed by 3 bases and the J gene end by 1 base; junction bases not matched to a gene: 2.

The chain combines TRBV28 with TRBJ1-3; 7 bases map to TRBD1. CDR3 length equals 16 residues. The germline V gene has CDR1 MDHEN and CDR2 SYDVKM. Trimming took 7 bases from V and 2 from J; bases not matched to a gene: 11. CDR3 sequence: CASTIPQGGTGNTIYF. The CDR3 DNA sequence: TGTGCCAGCACAATCCCGCAGGGGGGAACTGGAAACACCATATATTTT.

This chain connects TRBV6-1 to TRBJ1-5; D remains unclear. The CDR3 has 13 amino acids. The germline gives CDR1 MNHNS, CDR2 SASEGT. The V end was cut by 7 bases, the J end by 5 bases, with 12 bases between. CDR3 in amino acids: CASKVGRDQPQHF. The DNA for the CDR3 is TGTGCCAGCAAAGTAGGGAGGGATCAGCCCCAGCATTTT.

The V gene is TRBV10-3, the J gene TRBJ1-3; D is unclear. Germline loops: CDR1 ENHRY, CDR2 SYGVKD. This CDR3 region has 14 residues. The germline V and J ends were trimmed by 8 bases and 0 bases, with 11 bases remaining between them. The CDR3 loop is CAIAPTFSGNTIYF. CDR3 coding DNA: TGTGCCATCGCACCAACTTTCTCTGGAAACACCATATATTTT.

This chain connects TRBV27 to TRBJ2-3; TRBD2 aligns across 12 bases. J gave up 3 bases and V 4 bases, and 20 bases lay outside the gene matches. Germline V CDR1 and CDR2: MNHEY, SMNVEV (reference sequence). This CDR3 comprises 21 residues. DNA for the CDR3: TGTGCCAGCAGTTGGGGATGGGGCCTAGCGGGAGGGCGGGGTAGGACAGATACGCAGTATTTT. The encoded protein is CASSWGWGLAGGRGRTDTQYF.

CDR3 sequence (DNA): TGCGCCAGGCATCTTTTAGAGGGGGCTGGAAACACCATATATTTT. Translated, it gives CARHLLEGAGNTIYF. This chain connects TRBV5-1 to TRBJ1-3; D is perhaps TRBD1 (6 bases). CDR1 is SGHRS, CDR2 YFSETQ, per germline. This CDR3 region has 15 residues. The germline V and J ends were trimmed by 8 bases and 2 bases, with 17 bases remaining between them.

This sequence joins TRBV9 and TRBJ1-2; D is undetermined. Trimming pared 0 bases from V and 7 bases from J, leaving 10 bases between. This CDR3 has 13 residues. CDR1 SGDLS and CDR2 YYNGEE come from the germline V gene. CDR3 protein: CASSVDTNSGYTF. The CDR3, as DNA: TGTGCCAGCAGCGTAGACACCAATTCTGGCTACACCTTC.

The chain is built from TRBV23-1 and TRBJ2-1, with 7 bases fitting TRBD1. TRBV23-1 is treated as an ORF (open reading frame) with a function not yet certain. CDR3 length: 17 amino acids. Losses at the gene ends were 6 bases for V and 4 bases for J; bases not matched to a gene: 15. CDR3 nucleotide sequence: TGCGCCAGCAGGAACAGGACAGCACAGGGGATATACAATGAGCAGTTCTTC. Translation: CASRNRTAQGIYNEQFF.